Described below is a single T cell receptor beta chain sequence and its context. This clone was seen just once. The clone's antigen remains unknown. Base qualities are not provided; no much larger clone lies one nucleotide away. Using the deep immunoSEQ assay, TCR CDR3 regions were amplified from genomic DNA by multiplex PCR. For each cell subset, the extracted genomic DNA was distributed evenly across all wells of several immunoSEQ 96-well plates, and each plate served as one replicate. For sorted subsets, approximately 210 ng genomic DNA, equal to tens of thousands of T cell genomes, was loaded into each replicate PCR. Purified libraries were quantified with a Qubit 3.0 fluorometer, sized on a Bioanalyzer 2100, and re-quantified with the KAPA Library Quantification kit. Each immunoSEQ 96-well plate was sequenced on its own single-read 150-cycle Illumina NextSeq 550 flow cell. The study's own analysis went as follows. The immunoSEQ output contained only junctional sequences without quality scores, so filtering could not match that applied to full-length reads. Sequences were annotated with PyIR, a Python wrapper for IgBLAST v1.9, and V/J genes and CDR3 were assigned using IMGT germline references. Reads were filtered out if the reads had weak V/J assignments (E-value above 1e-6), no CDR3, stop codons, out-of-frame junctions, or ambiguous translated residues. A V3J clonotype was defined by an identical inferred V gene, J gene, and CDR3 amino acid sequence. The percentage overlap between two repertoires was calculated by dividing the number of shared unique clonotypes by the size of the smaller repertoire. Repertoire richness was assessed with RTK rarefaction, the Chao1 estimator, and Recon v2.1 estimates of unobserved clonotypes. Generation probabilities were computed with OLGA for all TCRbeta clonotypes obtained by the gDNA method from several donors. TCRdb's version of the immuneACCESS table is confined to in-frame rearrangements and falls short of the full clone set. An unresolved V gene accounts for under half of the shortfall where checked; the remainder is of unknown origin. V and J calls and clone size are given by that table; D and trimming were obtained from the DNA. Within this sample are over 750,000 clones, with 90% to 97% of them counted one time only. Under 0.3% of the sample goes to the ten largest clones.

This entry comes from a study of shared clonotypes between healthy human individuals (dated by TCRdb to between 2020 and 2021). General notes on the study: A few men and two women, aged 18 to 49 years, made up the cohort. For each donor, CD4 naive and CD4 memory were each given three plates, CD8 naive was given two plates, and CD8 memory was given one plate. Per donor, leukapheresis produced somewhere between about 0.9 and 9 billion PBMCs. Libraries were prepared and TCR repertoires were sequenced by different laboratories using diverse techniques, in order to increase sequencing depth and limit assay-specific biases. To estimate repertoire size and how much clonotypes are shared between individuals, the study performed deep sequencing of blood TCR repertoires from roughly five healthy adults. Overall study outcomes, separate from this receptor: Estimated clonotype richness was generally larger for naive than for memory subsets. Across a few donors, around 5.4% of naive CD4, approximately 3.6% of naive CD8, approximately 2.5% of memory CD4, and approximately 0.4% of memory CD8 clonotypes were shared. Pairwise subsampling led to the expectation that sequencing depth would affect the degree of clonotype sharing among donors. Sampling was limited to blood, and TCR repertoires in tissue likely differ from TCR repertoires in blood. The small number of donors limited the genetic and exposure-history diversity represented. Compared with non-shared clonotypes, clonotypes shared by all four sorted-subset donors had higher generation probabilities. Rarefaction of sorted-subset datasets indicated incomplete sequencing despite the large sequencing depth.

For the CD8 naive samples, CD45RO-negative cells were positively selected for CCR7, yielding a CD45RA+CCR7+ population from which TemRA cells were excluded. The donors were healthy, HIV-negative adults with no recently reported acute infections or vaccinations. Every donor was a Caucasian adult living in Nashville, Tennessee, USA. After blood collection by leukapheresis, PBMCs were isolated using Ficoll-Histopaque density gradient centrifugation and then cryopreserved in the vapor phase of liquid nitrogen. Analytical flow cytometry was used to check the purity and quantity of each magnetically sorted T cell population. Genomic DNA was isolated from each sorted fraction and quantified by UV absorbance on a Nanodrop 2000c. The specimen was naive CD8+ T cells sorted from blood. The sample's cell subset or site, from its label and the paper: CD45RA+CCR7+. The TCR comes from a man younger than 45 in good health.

CDR3 sequence: CSVHSKRYNEQFF. At the DNA level, the sequence is TGCAGCGTTCACAGTAAACGCTACAATGAGCAGTTCTTC. The chain employs TRBV29-1 and TRBJ2-1; the D gene cannot be named for sure. V lost 5 bases and J lost 3 bases; the stretch between them is 11 bases long. The CDR3 spans 13 residues, from the cysteine through the phenylalanine. Kept here is only the CDR3 DNA, which spans 39 bases and is read in frame from base 1. CDR1 is given as SQVTM and CDR2 as ANQGSEA, both from the germline V gene.